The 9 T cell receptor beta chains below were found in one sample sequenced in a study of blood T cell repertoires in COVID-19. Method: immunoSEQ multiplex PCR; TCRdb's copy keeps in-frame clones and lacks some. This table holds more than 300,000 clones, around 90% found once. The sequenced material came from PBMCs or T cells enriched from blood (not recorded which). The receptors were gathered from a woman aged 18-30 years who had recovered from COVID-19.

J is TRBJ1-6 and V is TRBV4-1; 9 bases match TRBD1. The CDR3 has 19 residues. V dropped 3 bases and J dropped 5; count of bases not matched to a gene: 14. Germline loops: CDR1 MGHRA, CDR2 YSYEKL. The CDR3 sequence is CASSHINSARQGDNSPLHF. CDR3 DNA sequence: TGCGCCAGCAGCCACATTAACTCCGCGAGACAGGGGGATAATTCACCCCTCCACTTT.

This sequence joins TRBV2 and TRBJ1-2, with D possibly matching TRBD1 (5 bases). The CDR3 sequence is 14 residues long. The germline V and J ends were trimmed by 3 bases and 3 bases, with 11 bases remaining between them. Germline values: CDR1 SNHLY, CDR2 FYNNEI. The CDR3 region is CASSEVRGYYGYTF. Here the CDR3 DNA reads TGTGCCAGCAGTGAGGTCCGGGGGTACTATGGCTACACCTTC.

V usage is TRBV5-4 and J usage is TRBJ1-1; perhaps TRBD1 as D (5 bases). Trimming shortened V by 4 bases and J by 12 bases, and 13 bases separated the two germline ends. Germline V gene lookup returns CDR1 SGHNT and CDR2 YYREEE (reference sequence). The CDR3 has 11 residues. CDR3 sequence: CASSLGRTTFF. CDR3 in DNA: TGTGCCAGCAGCCTGGGACGGACAACTTTCTTT.

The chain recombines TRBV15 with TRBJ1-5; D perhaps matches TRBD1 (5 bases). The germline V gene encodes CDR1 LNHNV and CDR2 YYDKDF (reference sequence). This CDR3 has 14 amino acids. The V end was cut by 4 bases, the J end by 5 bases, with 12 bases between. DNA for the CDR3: TGTGCCACCAGCACTGGGCAGGGCCATCAGCCCCAGCATTTT. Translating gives CATSTGQGHQPQHF. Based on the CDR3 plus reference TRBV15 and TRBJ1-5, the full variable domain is DAMVIQNPRYQVTQFGKPVTLSCSQTLNHNVMYWYQQKSSQAPKLLFHYYDKDFNNEADTPDNFQSRRPNTSFCFLDIRSPGLGDTAMYLCATSTGQGHQPQHFGDGTRLSIL.

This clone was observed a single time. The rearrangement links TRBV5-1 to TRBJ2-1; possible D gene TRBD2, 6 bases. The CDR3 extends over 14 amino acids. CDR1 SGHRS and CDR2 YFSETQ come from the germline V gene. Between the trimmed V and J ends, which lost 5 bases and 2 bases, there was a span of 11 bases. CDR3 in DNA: TGCGCCAGCAGGGGCGGGGCCGCCTACAATGAGCAGTTCTTC. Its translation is CASRGGAAYNEQFF.

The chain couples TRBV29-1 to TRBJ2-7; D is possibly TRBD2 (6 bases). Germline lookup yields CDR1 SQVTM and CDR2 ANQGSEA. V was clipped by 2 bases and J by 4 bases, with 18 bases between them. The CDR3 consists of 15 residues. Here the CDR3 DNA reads TGCAGCGTTGAAAGATCATTGGGGGACTTGTACGAGCAGTACTTC. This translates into CSVERSLGDLYEQYF.

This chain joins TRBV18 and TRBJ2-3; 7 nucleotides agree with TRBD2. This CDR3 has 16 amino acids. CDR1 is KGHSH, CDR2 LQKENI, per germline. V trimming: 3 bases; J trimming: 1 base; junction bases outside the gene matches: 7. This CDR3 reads CASSPTNAGGTDTQYF. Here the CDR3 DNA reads TGTGCCAGCTCACCCACGAACGCGGGGGGCACAGATACGCAGTATTTT. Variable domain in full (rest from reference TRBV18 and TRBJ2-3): NAGVMQNPRHLVRRRGQEARLRCSPMKGHSHVYWYRQLPEEGLKFMVYLQKENIIDESGMPKERFSAEFPKEGPSILRIQQVVRGDSAAYFCASSPTNAGGTDTQYFGPGTRLTVL.

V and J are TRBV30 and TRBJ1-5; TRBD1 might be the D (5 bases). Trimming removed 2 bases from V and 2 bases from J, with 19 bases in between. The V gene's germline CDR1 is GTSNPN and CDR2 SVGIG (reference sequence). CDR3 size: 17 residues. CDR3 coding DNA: TGTGCCTGGAGTCAGGTCTCGACAGCAATAGGCAATCAGCCCCAGCATTTT. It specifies CAWSQVSTAIGNQPQHF.

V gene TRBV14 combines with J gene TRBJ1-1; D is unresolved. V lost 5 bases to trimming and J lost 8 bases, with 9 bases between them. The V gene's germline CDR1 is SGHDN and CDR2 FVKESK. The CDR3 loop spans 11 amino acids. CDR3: CASSSFREAFF. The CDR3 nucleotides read TGTGCCAGCAGCTCCTTCCGGGAAGCTTTCTTT. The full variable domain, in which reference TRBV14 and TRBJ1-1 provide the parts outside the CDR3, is EAGVTQFPSHSVIEKGQTVTLRCDPISGHDNLYWYRRVMGKEIKFLLHFVKESKQDESGMPNNRFLAERTGGTYSTLKVQPAELEDSGVYFCASSSFREAFFGQGTRLTVV.